What follows are 29 T cell receptor beta chains derived from one specimen sequenced in a study of T cell responses to AZD1222 COVID-19 vaccine. TCRdb keeps only in-frame clones here, not all; method: immunoSEQ multiplex PCR. Seen here are 140,000 or so clones, roughly 89% observed once, and the top ten hold about 7.5%. The sequenced sample was peripheral blood, obtained 28 days after the second dose of the MenACWY control vaccine. The receptors come from an adult who received the MenACWY meningococcal vaccine as a control.

The V and J genes are TRBV10-2 and TRBJ1-5; TRBD1 matches 9 bases. Germline V gives CDR1 WSHSY, CDR2 SAAADI. V lost 3 bases to trimming and J lost 3 bases; unmatched junction nucleotides: 9. The CDR3 loop spans 17 amino acids. The CDR3 sequence: CASSETGQGALNQPQHF. In DNA, the CDR3 is TGCGCCAGCAGTGAAACGGGACAGGGAGCTCTCAATCAGCCCCAGCATTTT.

This chain uses TRBV5-1 with TRBJ1-2, with 7 bases matching TRBD1. The CDR3 contains 14 residues. Germline V CDR1 and CDR2: SGHRS, YFSETQ. V shed 4 bases and J 10 bases; nucleotides not matched to a gene: 13. In DNA, the CDR3 is TGCGCCAGCAGCCCCGACCCAACAGGGGATAACTACACCTTC. This gives the protein CASSPDPTGDNYTF.

This sequence joins TRBV28 and TRBJ2-7; 9 bases line up with TRBD1. The germline gives CDR1 MDHEN, CDR2 SYDVKM. V shed 4 bases and J 2 bases; nucleotides not matched to a gene: 6. The CDR3 is made up of 15 amino acids. Written as DNA, the CDR3 is TGTGCCAGCAGTTCCGGACAGGGGACGCCCTACGAGCAGTACTTC. It codes for CASSSGQGTPYEQYF.

V gene TRBV28 combines with J gene TRBJ1-2; the D is unclear. V was clipped by 9 bases and J by 7 bases, with 12 bases between them. The CDR3 is 11 amino acids. The germline V gene has CDR1 MDHEN and CDR2 SYDVKM. The CDR3 DNA follows: TGTGCCAGTACCTCCGAAATTGGCTACACCTTC. It is translated as CASTSEIGYTF.

J is TRBJ2-7 and V is TRBV11-2; the D gene is possibly TRBD1 (6 bases). There are 14 residues in the CDR3. Germline V CDR1 and CDR2: SGHAT, FQNNGV. The germline V and J ends were trimmed by 3 bases and 0 bases, with 9 bases remaining between them. CDR3 nucleotide sequence: TGTGCCAGCAGCTTTACAGGGAGCTCCTACGAGCAGTACTTC. Its translation: CASSFTGSSYEQYF.

The V call is TRBV11-2, the J call TRBJ2-7, with unresolved D. The CDR3 extends over 13 amino acids. Between the trimmed V and J ends, which lost 2 bases and 7 bases, there was a span of 12 bases. The V gene's germline CDR1 is SGHAT and CDR2 FQNNGV. CDR3 sequence (DNA): TGTGCCAGCAGCTTAATCACACCCGGGGAGCAGTACTTC. It translates to CASSLITPGEQYF.

This chain uses TRBV5-5 with TRBJ2-3; unclear D gene. The CDR3 extends over 16 amino acids. Germline CDR1 is SGHKS and CDR2 is YYEKEE (reference sequence). Trimming left V 0 bases short and J 1 base short, with 12 bases between. Here the CDR3 reads CASSLGLGFGTDTQYF. The CDR3, as DNA: TGTGCCAGCAGCTTGGGTTTAGGGTTTGGCACAGATACGCAGTATTTT.

This clone showed up just a few times. The chain combines TRBV29-1 with TRBJ2-3; 8 bases agree with TRBD2. In germline, CDR1 is SQVTM, CDR2 ANQGSEA. V lost 4 bases and J lost 0; bases outside the gene matches: 3. This CDR3 is built from 14 residues. The CDR3 sequence is CSVGRGVSTDTQYF. The CDR3 DNA reads as TGCAGCGTTGGGCGGGGGGTGAGCACAGATACGCAGTATTTT.

The chain has TRBV9 and TRBJ1-6, with no clear D. The CDR3 is 14 residues long. CDR1 and CDR2 from the germline V gene are SGDLS and YYNGEE. V lost 4 bases and J lost 4, with 9 bases in between. The CDR3 sequence: CASSSGGYNSPLHF. The CDR3 DNA reads TGTGCCAGCAGCTCAGGTGGTTATAATTCACCCCTCCACTTT.

The chain combines TRBV25-1 with TRBJ2-1, with D possibly matching TRBD2 (6 bases). The CDR3 contains 15 residues. The germline gives CDR1 MGHDK, CDR2 SYGVNS. Trimming took off 8 bases at V and 8 bases at J, with 22 bases between the two ends. Written as DNA, the CDR3 is TGTGCCAGCGCGGCTTGGGGGGAGAGGAGAGATGAGCAGTTCTTC. It codes for CASAAWGERRDEQFF.

The chain is built from TRBV19 and TRBJ2-2; 7 bases agree with TRBD1. The CDR3 consists of 16 residues. Germline V lookup: CDR1 LNHDA, CDR2 SQIVND (reference sequence). V shed 6 bases, J shed 0 bases, and the junction held 7 bases outside the gene matches. CDR3 sequence (DNA): TGTGCCAGTAGGATACAGGGGCGGACGAACACCGGGGAGCTGTTTTTT. Its translation: CASRIQGRTNTGELFF.

The rearrangement joins TRBV18 to TRBJ1-3; D may be TRBD1 (5 bases). Trimming removed 2 bases from V and 3 bases from J, with 11 bases in between. Germline assignment: CDR1 KGHSH and CDR2 LQKENI. The CDR3 extends over 15 amino acids. The chain's CDR3 is CASSPLGVDGNTIYF. CDR3 in DNA: TGTGCCAGCTCACCATTAGGGGTGGATGGAAACACCATATATTTT.

V usage is TRBV5-6 and J usage is TRBJ2-7, with 8 bases aligning to TRBD1. J gave up 7 bases and V 4 bases, and 10 bases lay outside the gene matches. Per germline, CDR1 SGHDT and CDR2 YYEEEE. This CDR3 contains 14 residues. The CDR3 DNA follows: TGTGCCAGCAGCCCCGGGACAGGAGGTCGAGAGCAGTACTTC. This translates into CASSPGTGGREQYF.

The chain is built from TRBV6-1 and TRBJ2-5; 11 bases fit TRBD2. The germline V gene has CDR1 MNHNS and CDR2 SASEGT. Trimming cost V 1 base and J 3 bases; bases outside gene matches: 7. This CDR3 is 17 amino acids long. CDR3 coding DNA: TGTGCCAGCAGTGAAGTGGCAACTAGCGGGGGAAAAGAGACCCAGTACTTC. Translation gives CASSEVATSGGKETQYF.

This rearrangement joins TRBV15 to TRBJ1-3, with 10 nucleotides matching TRBD1. V gave up 6 bases and J gave up 3 bases; unmatched junction bases: 8. The CDR3 consists of 16 residues. Germline values: CDR1 LNHNV, CDR2 YYDKDF (reference sequence). Here the CDR3 DNA reads TGTGCCACCAGTAAGGGACAGGGGTTTGATGGAAACACCATATATTTT. Amino acids: CATSKGQGFDGNTIYF.

The chain carries TRBV18 and TRBJ2-7; a weak D match, TRBD1 (6 bases). V lost 1 base, J lost 5 bases, and 6 bases lay in between. CDR3 length equals 12 residues. Germline V lookup: CDR1 KGHSH, CDR2 LQKENI. The CDR3 DNA sequence: TGTGCCAGCTCACCACGACAGGACGAGCAGTACTTC. As protein: CASSPRQDEQYF.

The chain is built from TRBV4-1 and TRBJ2-5; 13 positions agree with TRBD2. Trimming removed 5 bases from V and 5 bases from J; junction bases left unmatched: 17. The CDR3 extends over 19 amino acids. Germline-derived CDR1 and CDR2 are MGHRA and YSYEKL. CDR3 residues: CASSIGLAGARSLSETQYF. DNA for the CDR3: TGCGCCAGCAGCATAGGACTAGCGGGAGCCAGGAGTCTTTCGGAGACCCAGTACTTC.

The J gene is TRBJ2-7, the V gene TRBV2; D is possibly TRBD1 (6 bases). V lost 5 bases, J lost 3 bases, and 11 bases lay in between. Germline-derived CDR1 and CDR2 are SNHLY and FYNNEI. This CDR3 has 13 residues. The CDR3 nucleotides read TGTGCCAGCAGTCCGGGACACTTCTACGAGCAGTACTTC. Translation gives CASSPGHFYEQYF.

The gene calls are TRBV29-1 and TRBJ2-5, with D unclear. The CDR3 totals 10 residues. Per germline, CDR1 SQVTM and CDR2 ANQGSEA. Trimming removed 3 bases from V and 5 bases from J, with 4 bases in between. In nucleotides, the CDR3 is TGCAGCGTTGAGACCGAGACCCAGTACTTC. As protein: CSVETETQYF.

The chain carries TRBV4-1 and TRBJ1-2, with D unresolved. Germline CDR1 reads MGHRA; CDR2 reads YSYEKL. CDR3 length equals 15 residues. V was clipped by 1 base and J by 4 bases, with 13 bases between them. CDR3 in DNA: TGCGCCAGCAGCCAAGGCCCATCCCCGCCCTATGGCTACACCTTC. It yields the protein CASSQGPSPPYGYTF.

The genes are TRBV19 and TRBJ2-2; the D is unclear. Germline V gene data show CDR1 as LNHDA and CDR2 as SQIVND (reference sequence). The CDR3 length is 13 residues. Trimming took 7 bases from V and 1 from J, leaving 7 bases between them. In DNA form, the CDR3 reads TGTGCCAGTACTCCCCAGAACACCGGGGAGCTGTTTTTT. Encoded protein: CASTPQNTGELFF.

This clone appeared once. V gene TRBV28 combines with J gene TRBJ2-6, with 11 bases matching TRBD2. The V gene's germline CDR1 is MDHEN and CDR2 SYDVKM. Trimming took 5 bases from V and 4 from J; bases not matched to a gene: 19. The CDR3 loop spans 21 amino acids. Written as DNA, the CDR3 is TGTGCCAGCAGTCCCCCGACTAGCGGGACCCTTCTTGGAGAGGGGGCCAACGTCCTGACTTTC. The encoded protein is CASSPPTSGTLLGEGANVLTF.

J is TRBJ2-1 and V is TRBV7-9; D ambiguous. There are 12 residues in the CDR3. CDR1 SEHNR and CDR2 FQNEAQ come from the germline V gene (reference sequence). Trimming removed 5 bases from V and 8 bases from J, with 10 bases in between. Here the CDR3 DNA reads TGTGCCAGCAGCGAAACATATCATGAGCAGTTCTTC. This sequence encodes CASSETYHEQFF.

This clone was counted a single time. The chain couples TRBV6-5 to TRBJ2-2; either TRBD1 or TRBD2 may supply D (5 bases each). V lost 6 bases, J lost 2 bases, and 10 bases lay in between. The CDR3 sequence is 14 residues long. Germline CDR1 reads MNHEY; CDR2 reads SVGAGI. DNA of the CDR3: TGTGCCAGCAGGCCGGGACCTAACACCGGGGAGCTGTTTTTT. It specifies CASRPGPNTGELFF.

The chain uses TRBV6-1 and TRBJ1-5; TRBD1 aligns across 7 bases. Germline CDR1 MNHNS, CDR2 SASEGT. V lost 6 bases, J lost 2 bases, and 10 bases stayed unmatched. This CDR3 is 16 amino acids long. The CDR3 loop reads CASRESGGWGNQPQHF. CDR3 coding DNA: TGTGCCAGCAGAGAATCAGGGGGTTGGGGCAATCAGCCCCAGCATTTT.

The chain recombines TRBV5-8 with TRBJ1-2, with D unclear. CDR3 size: 14 residues. Germline CDR1 SGHTS, CDR2 YDEGEE. The V and J ends lost 0 bases and 0 bases respectively, with 6 bases between them. CDR3 sequence: CASSLVGANYGYTF. CDR3 bases: TGTGCCAGCAGCTTGGTAGGAGCTAACTATGGCTACACCTTC.

A single count supports this clone. The CDR3 loop is CATSRAKRQDVSPLHF. The CDR3 DNA sequence: TGTGCCACCAGCAGGGCAAAACGACAGGATGTTTCACCCCTCCACTTT. V and J are TRBV15 and TRBJ1-6; TRBD1 is a possible D gene (6 bases). The CDR3 covers 16 residues. CDR1 and CDR2 (germline): LNHNV, YYDKDF (reference sequence). The V end was cut by 3 bases, the J end by 9 bases, with 18 bases between.

This chain uses TRBV9 with TRBJ2-3; perhaps D is TRBD1 or TRBD2 (5 bases each). The V end lost 4 bases, the J end lost 7 bases, and 25 bases lay between the germline ends. The CDR3 consists of 17 residues. Germline V gene data show CDR1 as SGDLS and CDR2 as YYNGEE. In DNA form, the CDR3 reads TGTGCCAGCAGCTCCCCGAGGGGTAGTGAGTACGGCTATACGCAGTATTTT. Protein product: CASSSPRGSEYGYTQYF.

V is TRBV27 and J is TRBJ2-7, with 10 bases identical to TRBD1. In germline, CDR1 is MNHEY, CDR2 SMNVEV (reference sequence). There are 13 residues in the CDR3. Trimming removed 8 bases from V and 6 bases from J; junction bases left unmatched: 7. The CDR3 DNA follows: TGTGCCAGCTCCTGGACAGGGGGGAGCGAGCAGTACTTC. This gives the protein CASSWTGGSEQYF.